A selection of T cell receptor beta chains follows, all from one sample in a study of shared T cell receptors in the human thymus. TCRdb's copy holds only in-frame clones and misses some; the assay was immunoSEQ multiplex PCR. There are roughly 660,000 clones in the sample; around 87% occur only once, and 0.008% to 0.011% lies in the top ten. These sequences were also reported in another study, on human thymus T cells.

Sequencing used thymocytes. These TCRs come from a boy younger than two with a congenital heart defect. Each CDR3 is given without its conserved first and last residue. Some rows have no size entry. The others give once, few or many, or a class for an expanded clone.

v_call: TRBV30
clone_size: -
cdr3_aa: AWYRDRSWTEAF

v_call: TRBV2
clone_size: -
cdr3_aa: ASKDPGTCGEQY

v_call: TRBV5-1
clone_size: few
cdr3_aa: ASRGISSGNTIY

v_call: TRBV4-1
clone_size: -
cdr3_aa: ASSKKRGGSYNEQF

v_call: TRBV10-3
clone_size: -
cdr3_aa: AIRRTSGTDNEQF

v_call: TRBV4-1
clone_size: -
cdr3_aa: ASSQALGGQGGYSNQPQH

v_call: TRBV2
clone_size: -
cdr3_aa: ASSEASPRGRMGTQY

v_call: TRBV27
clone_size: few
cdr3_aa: ASSATSGRSTDTQY

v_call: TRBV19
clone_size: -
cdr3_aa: ASRLTGINYGYT

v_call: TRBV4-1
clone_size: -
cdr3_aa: ASSRKREGKGETQY

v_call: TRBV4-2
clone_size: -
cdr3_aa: ASSQEASGRSYNEQF

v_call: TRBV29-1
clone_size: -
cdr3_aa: SVEEGRGLEQY

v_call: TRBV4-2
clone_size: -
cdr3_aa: ASSQRTSGREGRKF

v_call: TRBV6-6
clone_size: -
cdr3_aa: ASSLGRGLGDIQY

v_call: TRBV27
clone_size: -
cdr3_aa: ASSLSKGQGGNTEAF

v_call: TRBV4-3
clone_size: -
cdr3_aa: ASSHLTRDRVEKLF

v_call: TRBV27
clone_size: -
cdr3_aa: ASSLGTSGYQETQY

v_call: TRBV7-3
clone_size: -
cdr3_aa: ASSLTMGLGSGELF

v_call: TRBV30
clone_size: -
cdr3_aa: AWVPTFPKNIQY

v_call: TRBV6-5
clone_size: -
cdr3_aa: ASSSGQGSSYEQY

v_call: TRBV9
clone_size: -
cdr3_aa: ASERGTSGYYNEQF

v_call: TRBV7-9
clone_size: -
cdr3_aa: ASSLVPGLLYEQY

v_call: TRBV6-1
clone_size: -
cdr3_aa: ASRRAGEETQY

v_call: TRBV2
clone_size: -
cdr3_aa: ASSVVSGRSHSYNEQF

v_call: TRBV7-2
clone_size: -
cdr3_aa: ASSPLVANTGELF

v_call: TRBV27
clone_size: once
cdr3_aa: ASSPLLAGLGTDTQY

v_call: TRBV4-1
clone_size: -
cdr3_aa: ASSQESGTSYEQY

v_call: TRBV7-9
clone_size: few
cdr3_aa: ASSISDSCPYYGYT

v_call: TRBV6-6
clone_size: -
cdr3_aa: ASSYRREYRPDTQY

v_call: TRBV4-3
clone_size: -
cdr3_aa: ASSQDVRGSTDTQY

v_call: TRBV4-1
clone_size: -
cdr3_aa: ASSQTNGLAGPSDTQY

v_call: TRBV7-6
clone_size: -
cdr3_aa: ASSLAGTSPTDTQY

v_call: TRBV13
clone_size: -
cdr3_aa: ASSKSFGTSGRGYIQY

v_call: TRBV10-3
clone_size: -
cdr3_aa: AISESRERERSGELF

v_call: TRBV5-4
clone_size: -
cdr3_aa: ASSSRETQY

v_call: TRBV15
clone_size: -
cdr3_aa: ATSLVPAGTEHEQY

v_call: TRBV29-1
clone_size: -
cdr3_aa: SVGRTGGGEKLF

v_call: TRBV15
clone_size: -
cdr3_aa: ATSPTGTGGPMNTEAF

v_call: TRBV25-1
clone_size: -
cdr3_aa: ASSPGEEGVRNTEAF

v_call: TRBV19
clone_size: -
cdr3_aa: ASSSQDRVGLNTEAF

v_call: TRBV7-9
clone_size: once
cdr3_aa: ASTRLGGPYEQY

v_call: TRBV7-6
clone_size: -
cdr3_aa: ASSLAPIRHLRGTSLYEQY

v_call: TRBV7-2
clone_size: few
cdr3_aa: ASSLPLASYNEQF

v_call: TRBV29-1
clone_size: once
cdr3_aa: SVGGQGITEAF

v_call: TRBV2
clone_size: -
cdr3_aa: ASSESRAETKNIQY

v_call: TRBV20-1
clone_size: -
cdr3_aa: SASGLNEQF

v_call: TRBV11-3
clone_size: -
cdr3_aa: ASTTQPGNEQF

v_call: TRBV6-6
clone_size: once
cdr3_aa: ASSFTSSYNEQF

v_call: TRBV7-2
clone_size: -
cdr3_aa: ASSLVGTLNTEAF

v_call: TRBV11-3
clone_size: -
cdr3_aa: ASSLHREGSWNEQF